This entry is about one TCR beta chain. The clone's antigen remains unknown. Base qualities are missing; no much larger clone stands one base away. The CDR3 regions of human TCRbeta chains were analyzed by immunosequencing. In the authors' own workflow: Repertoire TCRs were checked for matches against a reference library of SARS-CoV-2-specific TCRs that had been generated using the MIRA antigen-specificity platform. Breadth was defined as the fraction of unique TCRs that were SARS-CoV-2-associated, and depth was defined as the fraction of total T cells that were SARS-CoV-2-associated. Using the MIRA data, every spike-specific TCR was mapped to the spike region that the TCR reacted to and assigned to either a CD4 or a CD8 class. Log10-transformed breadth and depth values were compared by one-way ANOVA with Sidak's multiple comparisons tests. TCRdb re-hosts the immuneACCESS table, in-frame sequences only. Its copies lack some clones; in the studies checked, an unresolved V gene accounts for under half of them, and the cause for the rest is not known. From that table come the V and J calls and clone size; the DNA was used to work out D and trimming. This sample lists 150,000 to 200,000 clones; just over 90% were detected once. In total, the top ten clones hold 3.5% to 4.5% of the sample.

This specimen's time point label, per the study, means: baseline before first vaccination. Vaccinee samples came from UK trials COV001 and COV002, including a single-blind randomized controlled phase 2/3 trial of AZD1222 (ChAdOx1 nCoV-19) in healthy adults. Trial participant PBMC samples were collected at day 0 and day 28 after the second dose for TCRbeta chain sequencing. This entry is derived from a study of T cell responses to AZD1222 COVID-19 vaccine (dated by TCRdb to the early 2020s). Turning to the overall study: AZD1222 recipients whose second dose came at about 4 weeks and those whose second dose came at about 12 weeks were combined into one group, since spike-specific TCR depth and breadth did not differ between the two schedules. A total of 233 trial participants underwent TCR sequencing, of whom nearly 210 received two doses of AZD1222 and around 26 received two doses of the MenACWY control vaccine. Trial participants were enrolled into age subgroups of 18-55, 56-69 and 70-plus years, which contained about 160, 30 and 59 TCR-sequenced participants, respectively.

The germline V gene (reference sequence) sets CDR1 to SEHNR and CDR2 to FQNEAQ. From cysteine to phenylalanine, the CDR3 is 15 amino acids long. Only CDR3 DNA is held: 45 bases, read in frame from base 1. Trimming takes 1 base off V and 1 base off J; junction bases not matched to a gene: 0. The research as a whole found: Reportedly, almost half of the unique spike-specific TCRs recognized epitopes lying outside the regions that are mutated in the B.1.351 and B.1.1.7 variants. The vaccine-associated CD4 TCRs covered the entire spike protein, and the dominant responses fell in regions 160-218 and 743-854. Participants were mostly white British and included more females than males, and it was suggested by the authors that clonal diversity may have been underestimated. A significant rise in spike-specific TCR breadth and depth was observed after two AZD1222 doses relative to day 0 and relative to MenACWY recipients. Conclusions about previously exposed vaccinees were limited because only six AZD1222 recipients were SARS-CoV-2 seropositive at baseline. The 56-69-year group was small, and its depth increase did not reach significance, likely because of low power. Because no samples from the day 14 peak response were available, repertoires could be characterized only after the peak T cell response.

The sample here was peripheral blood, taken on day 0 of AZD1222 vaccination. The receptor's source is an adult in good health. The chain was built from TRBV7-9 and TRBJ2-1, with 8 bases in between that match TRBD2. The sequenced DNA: TGTGCCAGCAGCTTAGTAGCGGGATCCTACAATGAGCAGTTCTTC. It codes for CASSLVAGSYNEQFF.